This T cell receptor beta chain was captured in a study of vaccination effects on CD4 cells after COVID-19. The overall study: Two-dose vaccination with either BNT162b2 or mRNA-1273 was given to the participants.

The method was immunoSEQ multiplex PCR; TCRdb's version includes in-frame clones alone and lacks a portion of them. The data show more than 35,000 clones, with 65% to 70% seen just once and over 4% held by the top ten. This CDR3 comprises 14 residues. Trimming took 2 bases from V and 3 from J, leaving 10 bases between them. Germline V gene data show CDR1 as MNHEY and CDR2 as SVGAGI. To note about this clone: Its antigen is unknown.

Following 10 days of culture, CD4+ T cells were isolated. The sequenced sample was CD4+ T cells from PBMCs cultured without peptide, obtained before COVID-19 vaccination. J is TRBJ1-2 and V is TRBV6-5; D might be TRBD1 (5 bases). The receptor was derived from a human donor who received a COVID-19 vaccine. The DNA of the CDR3 is TGTGCCAGCAGTTACGGGGGAAGGGACTATGGCTACACCTTC. Protein: CASSYGGRDYGYTF.